Presented here are 32 T cell receptor beta chains from one specimen sequenced in a study of vaccination effects on CD4 cells after COVID-19. Culture proceeded for about ten days, and CD4+ T cells were then isolated. Of the BNT162b2 and mRNA-1273 vaccines, participants received two doses of one or the other. Profiled with immunoSEQ multiplex PCR; TCRdb holds only in-frame clones, not every one. The sample has fewer than 75,000 clones, just under 80% seen once; the top ten hold roughly 4.2%. Antigens of these TCRs are unknown. The starting material was CD4+ T cells from PBMCs cultured without peptide, obtained after COVID-19 vaccination. These receptors all stem from a human donor who received a COVID-19 vaccine.

The rearrangement uses TRBV29-1 and TRBJ1-5, with D uncertain. CDR3 length: 11 residues. V was shortened by 4 bases and J by 7 bases, with 8 bases between the two germline ends. Germline CDR1 and CDR2: SQVTM and ANQGSEA. The CDR3 nucleotides read TGCAGCGTTGGAGAGATACAGCCCCAGCATTTT. Its protein is CSVGEIQPQHF.

The J gene is TRBJ2-5, the V gene TRBV5-1, with 9 nucleotides matching TRBD2. This CDR3 has 17 residues. In germline, CDR1 is SGHRS, CDR2 YFSETQ. The V gene end was trimmed by 3 bases and the J gene end by 2 bases; junction bases not matched to a gene: 11. The CDR3 DNA reads TGCGCCAGCAGCTCCAGCAGGGCGGGAGGGTTACAAGAGACCCAGTACTTC. Translated: CASSSSRAGGLQETQYF.

The genes are TRBV7-2 and TRBJ1-1, with TRBD1 matching 7 bases. Germline loops: CDR1 SGHTA, CDR2 FQGNSA. Trimming removed 5 bases from V and 5 bases from J; junction bases left unmatched: 11. This CDR3 has 15 amino acids. The CDR3 region has the DNA TGTGCCAGCAGCCCCTCGGGGACAGTAGATACTGAAGCTTTCTTT. Translation: CASSPSGTVDTEAFF.

V gene TRBV27 combines with J gene TRBJ2-7; 8 positions match TRBD1. Per germline, CDR1 MNHEY and CDR2 SMNVEV (reference sequence). The CDR3 spans 16 residues. V shed 3 bases, J shed 2 bases, and the junction held 9 bases outside the gene matches. The CDR3 nucleotides read TGTGCCAGCAGTTTTACAGGGGGAGAAACCGCCTACGAGCAGTACTTC. Encoded protein: CASSFTGGETAYEQYF.

This chain uses TRBV7-2 with TRBJ1-4, with 8 bases aligning to TRBD1. The CDR3 runs 16 residues. The V and J ends lost 1 base and 11 bases, in that order; junction bases with no gene match: 12. Germline-derived CDR1 and CDR2 are SGHTA and FQGNSA. CDR3 DNA: TGTGCCAGCAGCTTAGGTTGGGCAGGGGGCTTAAGGAAACTGTTTTTT. Translation gives CASSLGWAGGLRKLFF.

This sequence joins TRBV7-2 and TRBJ1-2; 10 nucleotides agree with TRBD1. The germline gives CDR1 SGHTA, CDR2 FQGNSA. After removal of 2 bases from V and 6 bases from J, the junction contained 9 bases not matched to a gene. The CDR3 spans 16 residues. For the CDR3, the DNA is TGTGCCAGCAGCTTACGGGCTGCCGGGACAGGGGATGGCTACACCTTC. Translation gives CASSLRAAGTGDGYTF. The full variable domain, with the rest looked up from reference TRBV7-2 and TRBJ1-2, is GAGVSQSPSNKVTEKGKDVELRCDPISGHTALYWYRQSLGQGLEFLIYFQGNSAPDKSGLPSDRFSAERTGGSVSTLTIQRTQQEDSAVYLCASSLRAAGTGDGYTFGSGTRLTVV.

The chain carries TRBV2 and TRBJ2-1; 8 bases are shared with TRBD2. J was trimmed by 8 bases and V by 8 bases; bases with no gene match: 14. The CDR3 has 15 amino acids. In germline, CDR1 is SNHLY, CDR2 FYNNEI. Here the CDR3 reads CASSEGQGLGYEQFF. The CDR3 DNA reads TGTGCCAGCTCAGAAGGGCAGGGACTAGGATATGAGCAGTTCTTC.

The chain carries TRBV6-5 and TRBJ2-7; D is perhaps TRBD2 (5 bases). The V gene's germline CDR1 is MNHEY and CDR2 SVGAGI. Trimming took 5 bases from V and 3 from J, leaving 17 bases between them. This CDR3 is 15 amino acids long. This CDR3 is CASSPEGFGVYEQYF. CDR3 DNA sequence: TGTGCCAGCAGTCCCGAGGGCTTTGGGGTCTACGAGCAGTACTTC.

This chain links TRBV11-2 with TRBJ2-3; D unclear. The CDR3 covers 13 residues. V was shortened by 2 bases and J by 4 bases, with 7 bases between the two germline ends. Germline CDR1 and CDR2: SGHAT and FQNNGV. Here the CDR3 DNA reads TGTGCCAGCAGCTTAAGCCCCGCAGATACGCAGTATTTT. Protein product: CASSLSPADTQYF.

The chain couples TRBV6-5 to TRBJ2-5; D is unclear. Trimming pared 2 bases from V and 5 bases from J, leaving 3 bases between. The CDR3 totals 11 residues. CDR1 and CDR2 (germline): MNHEY, SVGAGI. This chain's CDR3 is CASSYRETQYF. The CDR3 DNA follows: TGTGCCAGCAGTTACCGGGAGACCCAGTACTTC.

This clone was seen a handful of times. The chain uses TRBV18 and TRBJ1-2, with D perhaps matching TRBD1 (5 bases). The germline CDR1 and CDR2 sequences are KGHSH and LQKENI. This CDR3 has 15 amino acids. V lost 0 bases and J 2 bases, leaving 10 bases between the germline ends. In DNA form, the CDR3 reads TGTGCCAGCTCACCACCCGGGGCGCTGAACTATGGCTACACCTTC. Encoded protein: CASSPPGALNYGYTF. Based on the CDR3 plus reference TRBV18 and TRBJ1-2, the full variable domain is NAGVMQNPRHLVRRRGQEARLRCSPMKGHSHVYWYRQLPEEGLKFMVYLQKENIIDESGMPKERFSAEFPKEGPSILRIQQVVRGDSAAYFCASSPPGALNYGYTFGSGTRLTVV.

The CDR3 sequence: CASSPDTYEQYF. The CDR3 DNA is TGTGCCAGCTCACCTGACACCTACGAGCAGTACTTC. V gene TRBV18 combines with J gene TRBJ2-7, with D uncertain. Per germline, CDR1 KGHSH and CDR2 LQKENI. V was cut by 3 bases and J by 2 bases, with 5 bases left in between. The CDR3 has 12 amino acids. The full variable domain, its missing parts supplied by reference TRBV18 and TRBJ2-7, is NAGVMQNPRHLVRRRGQEARLRCSPMKGHSHVYWYRQLPEEGLKFMVYLQKENIIDESGMPKERFSAEFPKEGPSILRIQQVVRGDSAAYFCASSPDTYEQYFGPGTRLTVT.

The chain combines TRBV6-1 with TRBJ1-2; TRBD1 matches at 7 bases. The CDR3 length is 17 residues. Losses at the gene ends were 1 base for V and 8 bases for J; bases not matched to a gene: 16. Germline-derived CDR1 and CDR2 are MNHNS and SASEGT. The CDR3 DNA follows: TGTGCCAGCAGTGAAGTTTATTGGGGGGAGACAGGGCGGGGCTACACCTTC. Its translation is CASSEVYWGETGRGYTF.

As for this clone: Other DNA sequences of this sample code for an identical CDR3. CDR3 nucleotides: TGCGCCAGCAGCTTGGGACAGACGAACACTGAAGCTTTCTTT. It specifies CASSLGQTNTEAFF. The chain combines TRBV5-1 with TRBJ1-1; possibly TRBD1 for D (5 bases). Germline V gives CDR1 SGHRS, CDR2 YFSETQ. The length of the CDR3 is 14 residues. V lost 0 bases to trimming and J lost 1 base, with 7 bases between them. The variable domain in full, completed from reference TRBV5-1 and TRBJ1-1, reads KAGVTQTPRYLIKTRGQQVTLSCSPISGHRSVSWYQQTPGQGLQFLFEYFSETQRNKGNFPGRFSGRQFSNSRSEMNVSTLELGDSALYLCASSLGQTNTEAFFGQGTRLTVV.

The chain couples TRBV21-1 to TRBJ2-1; the DNA was not used to check the table's D call, TRBD1. TRBV21-1 is marked as a pseudogene. The CDR3 is made up of 18 amino acids. The DNA of the CDR3 is TGTGCCAGCAGCAACGGGACACATAACCTGGGGTCCTACAATGAGCAGTTCTTC. Protein: CASSNGTHNLGSYNEQFF.

This rearrangement joins TRBV24-1 to TRBJ1-2; TRBD1 is a possible D gene (6 bases). Germline assignment: CDR1 KGHDR and CDR2 SFDVKD. The ends were cut back, 3 bases at V and 7 bases at J, with 8 bases in the middle. The CDR3 has 12 residues. In DNA form, the CDR3 reads TGTGCCACCAGTGATACAGGGAGTGGCTACACCTTC. It yields the protein CATSDTGSGYTF.

Written as DNA, the CDR3 is TGCGCCAGCAGCCCGGGACAGGGGAACACCGGGGAGCTGTTTTTT. Translating it yields CASSPGQGNTGELFF. The chain links TRBV5-1 to TRBJ2-2, with 9 bases lining up with TRBD1. CDR1 and CDR2 (germline): SGHRS, YFSETQ. Germline trimming cut 4 bases from V and 1 base from J; bases unmatched to any gene: 2. The CDR3 is made up of 15 amino acids.

As for this clone: Other nucleotide sequences in the sample specify the same CDR3. The J gene is TRBJ1-2, the V gene TRBV18; TRBD1 aligns across 10 bases. Germline CDR1 reads KGHSH; CDR2 reads LQKENI. The CDR3 loop spans 14 amino acids. V was clipped by 6 bases and J by 4 bases; unmatched bases: 5. The CDR3 region has the DNA TGTGCCAGCTCCCCCGGGACAGGGGCCTATGGCTACACCTTC. This codes for CASSPGTGAYGYTF.

J is TRBJ2-2 and V is TRBV7-9; either TRBD1 or TRBD2 may supply D (6 bases each). V gave up 2 bases and J gave up 6 bases, with 10 bases separating them. CDR1 is SEHNR, CDR2 FQNEAQ, per germline (reference sequence). This CDR3 has 14 residues. CDR3 loop: CASSLKGEAGELFF. In nucleotides, the CDR3 is TGTGCCAGCAGCTTAAAGGGGGAGGCCGGGGAGCTGTTTTTT.

The chain carries TRBV4-3 and TRBJ1-2, with D perhaps matching TRBD1 (5 bases). V was cut by 0 bases and J by 4 bases, with 15 bases left in between. The CDR3 is 16 residues long. Germline V gene lookup returns CDR1 LGHNA and CDR2 YSLEER. CDR3 in amino acids: CASSQEAGRQGYGYTF. The CDR3, as DNA: TGCGCCAGCAGCCAAGAGGCAGGGAGGCAGGGCTATGGCTACACCTTC.

The chain carries TRBV11-2 and TRBJ1-1; 8 nucleotides line up with TRBD1. The CDR3 has 13 residues. CDR1 SGHAT and CDR2 FQNNGV come from the germline V gene. After removal of 0 bases from V and 6 bases from J, the junction contained 0 bases not matched to a gene. The CDR3 sequence is CASSLEDRAEAFF. The CDR3 region has the DNA TGTGCCAGCAGCTTAGAGGACAGGGCTGAAGCTTTCTTT.

The chain is built from TRBV6-2 or TRBV6-3 and TRBJ2-2; tentatively, D is TRBD2 (5 bases). The CDR3 runs to 16 residues. The germline V and J ends were trimmed by 5 bases and 7 bases, with 20 bases remaining between them. Germline V gene data show CDR1 as MNHEY and CDR2 as SVGEGT. The DNA for the CDR3 is TGTGCCAGCAGTCGAGGACGGAGGACCGGTTTCGGGGAGCTGTTTTTT. This sequence encodes CASSRGRRTGFGELFF.

The rearrangement uses TRBV2 and TRBJ1-6, with D perhaps matching TRBD1 (6 bases). Trimming stripped 6 bases from V and 6 bases from J, with 15 bases between. CDR3 length: 15 residues. From germline, CDR1 is SNHLY and CDR2 FYNNEI. The CDR3 here is CASRATGTGNSPLHF. The CDR3 nucleotides are TGTGCCAGCAGAGCCACAGGGACGGGTAATTCACCCCTCCACTTT.

This clone was observed once. V and J are TRBV6-1 and TRBJ2-1; possibly TRBD1 for D (6 bases). Trimming left V 2 bases short and J 4 bases short, with 12 bases between. Germline CDR1 MNHNS, CDR2 SASEGT. This CDR3 region has 15 residues. The DNA of the CDR3 is TGTGCCAGCAGTGAACAACGGACAGCGTACAATGAGCAGTTCTTC. Amino acids: CASSEQRTAYNEQFF.

The rearrangement uses TRBV13 and TRBJ1-3; tentatively, D is TRBD1 (6 bases). The CDR3 has 15 amino acids. Germline loops: CDR1 PRHDT, CDR2 FYEKMQ (reference sequence). The germline V and J ends were trimmed by 4 bases and 0 bases, with 10 bases remaining between them. This chain's CDR3 is CASSSGHLSGNTIYF. The CDR3 region has the DNA TGTGCCAGCAGCTCGGGACACCTCTCTGGAAACACCATATATTTT.

This clone was detected a few times. The chain uses TRBV5-1 and TRBJ1-5, with D tentatively TRBD1 (5 bases). V was trimmed by 4 bases and J by 4 bases, leaving 15 bases between them. The CDR3 covers 15 residues. Germline CDR1 SGHRS, CDR2 YFSETQ. CDR3 nucleotides: TGCGCCAGCAGCGCGGAGGGGCGGGGAAATCAGCCCCAGCATTTT. As protein: CASSAEGRGNQPQHF.

This clone was counted a single time. The V gene is TRBV2, the J gene TRBJ2-2, with D maybe TRBD1 (6 bases). V lost 3 bases and J 4 bases, leaving 12 bases between the germline ends. In germline, CDR1 is SNHLY, CDR2 FYNNEI. The CDR3 runs 15 residues. The CDR3 bases are TGTGCCAGCAGTGAGCAGGGGCCGGGCACCGGGGAGCTGTTTTTT. Protein product: CASSEQGPGTGELFF.

The J gene is TRBJ2-2, the V gene TRBV19; 9 bases agree with TRBD2. Germline values: CDR1 LNHDA, CDR2 SQIVND (reference sequence). V lost 11 bases and J lost 5; bases outside the gene matches: 18. The CDR3 is 17 amino acids. The CDR3 protein is CASSLGSGRRWTGELFF. CDR3 DNA: TGTGCCTCATCATTGGGTAGCGGGAGAAGGTGGACCGGGGAGCTGTTTTTT.

The J gene is TRBJ2-7, the V gene TRBV4-1, with D possibly being TRBD2 (6 bases). CDR3 size: 13 residues. The ends were cut back, 4 bases at V and 7 bases at J, with 14 bases in the middle. Germline lookup yields CDR1 MGHRA and CDR2 YSYEKL. For the CDR3, the DNA is TGCGCCAGCAGCCTAGCTATAGGGAGGGAGCAGTACTTC. Encoded protein: CASSLAIGREQYF.

The chain employs TRBV4-1 and TRBJ1-6, with D possibly matching TRBD1 (5 bases). Trimming pared 0 bases from V and 4 bases from J, leaving 7 bases between. CDR1 MGHRA and CDR2 YSYEKL come from the germline V gene. The CDR3 totals 15 residues. In DNA, the CDR3 is TGCGCCAGCAGCCAAGACCGGACATATAATTCACCCCTCCACTTT. Its translation is CASSQDRTYNSPLHF.

This clone showed up just a few times. The V and J genes are TRBV28 and TRBJ2-2; tentatively, D is TRBD1 or TRBD2 (5 bases each). The germline V gene has CDR1 MDHEN and CDR2 SYDVKM. This CDR3 region has 16 residues. V lost 4 bases, J lost 0 bases, and 12 bases lay in between. The CDR3 coding sequence is TGTGCCAGCAGTTCCCGGGGCGGAACGAACACCGGGGAGCTGTTTTTT. The encoded protein is CASSSRGGTNTGELFF.

The rearrangement joins TRBV19 to TRBJ1-1; TRBD1 agrees at 10 bases. The CDR3 has 15 residues. From germline, CDR1 is LNHDA and CDR2 SQIVND (reference sequence). With V trimmed by 5 bases and J by 4 bases, 7 bases remained unmatched. The CDR3 nucleotides read TGTGCCAGTAGTCGGGCACGGACAGGGGGCACTGAAGCTTTCTTT. Protein product: CASSRARTGGTEAFF.